The rows below give T cell receptor beta chains drawn from one sample of a study of blood T cell repertoires in COVID-19. Here immunoSEQ multiplex PCR was the method, and the copy in TCRdb shows in-frame clones only, minus some. This table has about 200,000 clones, roughly 90% appearing once. Material for sequencing was PBMCs or T cells enriched from blood (not recorded which). These receptors were obtained from a woman aged 18-29 years who had recovered from COVID-19. The CDR3 runs from the conserved cysteine through the conserved F or W. The order of the fields is V gene, D gene, clone size, J gene, CDR3 DNA, CDR3 protein. A D gene is named only where the DNA matches it firmly. Size tells how often a clone was seen (once, few, many) or the class of an expanded clone, and some rows leave it out.

TRBV30,NA,once,TRBJ1-1,TGTGCCTGGAGTCGGATGGGCAGCGGGGGGACTGAAGCTTTCTTT,CAWSRMGSGGTEAFF
TRBV2,NA,NA,TRBJ2-3,TGTGCCAGCAGTGCTGGGGGCGGGGGTCCAGATACGCAGTATTTT,CASSAGGGGPDTQYF
TRBV9,NA,NA,TRBJ2-1,TGTGCCAGCAGCGTAGTTGGGGACACCTACAATGAGCAGTTCTTC,CASSVVGDTYNEQFF
TRBV27,NA,NA,TRBJ2-7,TGTGCCAGCAGTTTAAGGACTGAGCAGTACTTC,CASSLRTEQYF
TRBV6-5,NA,once,TRBJ2-5,TGTGCCAGCAGGGGTGGACAAAAGAGAGAGACCCAGTACTTC,CASRGGQKRETQYF
TRBV7-9,NA,few,TRBJ1-3,TGTGCCAGCAGCCAAACCCAACAGGGACCCGGAAACACCATATATTTT,CASSQTQQGPGNTIYF
TRBV9,TRBD1,few,TRBJ1-1,TGTGCCAGCAGCCAAAATACGGACAGGGTATCTACTTTCTTT,CASSQNTDRVSTFF
TRBV2,NA,NA,TRBJ2-7,TGTGCCAGCAGCCAGGGCTTCGCCTACGAGCAGTACTTC,CASSQGFAYEQYF
TRBV9,NA,NA,TRBJ1-2,TGTGCCAGCAGCCTTCAGGGCGATGGGTATGGCTACACCTTC,CASSLQGDGYGYTF
TRBV6-5,TRBD1,NA,TRBJ1-2,TGTGCCAGCAGTACAAACAGGGGGAGGTACTATGGCTACACCTTC,CASSTNRGRYYGYTF
TRBV28,NA,NA,TRBJ1-2,TGTGCCAGCAGTCGGTTTGGGAGCTATGGCTACACCTTC,CASSRFGSYGYTF
TRBV7-7,TRBD1,NA,TRBJ2-7,TGTGCCAGCAGCCCCTCCCAGACAGGGGCCTACGAGCAGTACTTC,CASSPSQTGAYEQYF
TRBV3-1/TRBV3-2,TRBD1,NA,TRBJ1-1,TGTGCCAGCAGCCAAAAGGGGGCAGAGACTGAAGCTTTCTTT,CASSQKGAETEAFF
TRBV24-1,NA,NA,TRBJ1-2,TGTGCCACCAGTGATAGCAACCCGACAGTCAACTATGGCTACACCTTC,CATSDSNPTVNYGYTF
TRBV3-1/TRBV3-2,NA,few,TRBJ2-2,TGTGCCAGCAGCCTTTCTTACACCGGGGAGCTGTTTTTT,CASSLSYTGELFF
TRBV2,TRBD1,NA,TRBJ1-4,TGTGCCAGCAGGAGACAGGGGTTGGATGAAAAACTGTTTTTT,CASRRQGLDEKLFF
TRBV15,TRBD1,NA,TRBJ1-6,TGTGCCACCAGCGGACAGGGAGCGGGTAATTCACCCCTCCACTTT,CATSGQGAGNSPLHF
TRBV10-1,TRBD1,NA,TRBJ1-2,TGCGCCAGCAGAGACAGGGGCGGCTATGGCTACACCTTC,CASRDRGGYGYTF
TRBV11-2,TRBD1,NA,TRBJ1-5,TGTGCCAGCAGCTTAGGGGGGACAGGGGTACAGCCCCAGCATTTT,CASSLGGTGVQPQHF
TRBV16,TRBD2,many,TRBJ2-1,TGTGCCAGCAGCCATGCGGGGGGAGACAATGAGCAGTTCTTC,CASSHAGGDNEQFF
TRBV7-6,NA,NA,TRBJ2-1,TGTGCCAGCAGCTTTGACAGCGCAACCTACAATGAGCAGTTCTTC,CASSFDSATYNEQFF
TRBV2,NA,NA,TRBJ1-1,TGTGCCAGCACTGAATGGGTAGCTAACACTGAAGCTTTCTTT,CASTEWVANTEAFF
TRBV28,TRBD1,NA,TRBJ2-7,TGTGCCAGCAGTTCCGACCGGGACAGGCTTTACGAGCAGTACTTC,CASSSDRDRLYEQYF
TRBV5-3,NA,once,TRBJ1-5,TGTGCCAGAAGCTTGGTGGGCAGATACTATCAGCCCCAGCATTTT,CARSLVGRYYQPQHF
TRBV28,NA,NA,TRBJ1-2,TGTGCCAGCAGTGGCTTCTCGGCGGGTGCCTATGGCTACACCTTC,CASSGFSAGAYGYTF
TRBV7-9,NA,NA,TRBJ2-3,TGTGCCAGCAGCTTAGGCGTGGATACGCAGTATTTT,CASSLGVDTQYF
TRBV27,NA,NA,TRBJ1-4,TGTGCCAGCAGTTTGCGGCGAACTAATGAAAAACTGTTTTTT,CASSLRRTNEKLFF
TRBV19,NA,NA,TRBJ2-6,TGTGCCAGTAGTGAGTCAGGGGGGGCCAACGTCCTGACTTTC,CASSESGGANVLTF
TRBV4-1,TRBD2,NA,TRBJ2-5,TGCGCCAGCAGCCCCCTAGCGGGGGTTGAGACCCAGTACTTC,CASSPLAGVETQYF
TRBV6-1,NA,NA,TRBJ2-5,TGTGCCAGCAGTGAACGGCAGTTCGGGGAGACCCAGTACTTC,CASSERQFGETQYF
TRBV11-2,NA,NA,TRBJ2-7,TGTGCCAGCAGCTTAGGGACAGCAACCTACGAGCAGTACTTC,CASSLGTATYEQYF
TRBV28,NA,NA,TRBJ1-2,TGTGCCACGCTCTTCGGGGGACTGCAAAACTATGGCTACACCTTC,CATLFGGLQNYGYTF
TRBV7-2,TRBD2,NA,TRBJ2-3,TGTGCCAGCAGCTCCCGGACTAGCGGGGCCACAGATACGCAGTATTTT,CASSSRTSGATDTQYF
TRBV24-1,TRBD1,NA,TRBJ2-2,TGTGCCACCAGTGATTTCAGGACAGGGAGCACCGGGGAGCTGTTTTTT,CATSDFRTGSTGELFF
TRBV28,TRBD2,once,TRBJ2-2,TGTGCCAGCAGTTTAGAGTCTAGCGGGGGATCCACCGGGGAGCTGTTTTTT,CASSLESSGGSTGELFF
TRBV2,TRBD1,NA,TRBJ2-1,TGTGCCAGCAGAGGGACAGGGTTCGATGAGCAGTTCTTC,CASRGTGFDEQFF
TRBV12-5,TRBD1,NA,TRBJ1-1,TGTGCTAGTGGTTTGGGCGCCGGGACAGGGGAAGTGACTGAAGCTTTCTTT,CASGLGAGTGEVTEAFF
TRBV4-1,NA,NA,TRBJ1-5,TGCGCCAGCAGTCTCGGGTCCAACTTTTACCAGCCCCAGCATTTT,CASSLGSNFYQPQHF
TRBV7-9,NA,once,TRBJ2-5,TGTGCCAGCAGCTTAGCGGGGGGGGCCGGTGAGACCCAGTACTTC,CASSLAGGAGETQYF
TRBV10-3,NA,NA,TRBJ1-2,TGTGCCATCAGTCCCCCCCGGGGAAGAGCTAACTATGGCTACACCTTC,CAISPPRGRANYGYTF
TRBV30,NA,NA,TRBJ1-6,TGTGCCTGGACAGGGGAGGGGTCACCCCTCCACTTT,CAWTGEGSPLHF
TRBV10-3,NA,NA,TRBJ1-3,TGTGCCATCAGTGAGTCAAGGGGAACTGGAAACACCATATATTTT,CAISESRGTGNTIYF
TRBV28,TRBD1,few,TRBJ1-5,TGTGCCAGCACAAAAGGACAGGTCGATCAGCCCCAGCATTTT,CASTKGQVDQPQHF
TRBV14,TRBD1,NA,TRBJ2-4,TGTGCCAGCAGCCCAGGTGGCAGGGGGATTGGGGACATTCAGTACTTC,CASSPGGRGIGDIQYF
TRBV4-1,TRBD1,NA,TRBJ1-4,TGCGCCAGCAGCCAAACCGGGACAGGGGGAGAAAAACTGTTTTTT,CASSQTGTGGEKLFF
TRBV5-1,NA,few,TRBJ1-2,TGCGCCAGCAGTCAGACAGACTATGGCTACACCTTC,CASSQTDYGYTF
TRBV10-1,TRBD2,NA,TRBJ2-3,TGCGCCAGCGGGGGACTAGCGGGCCGGAGCACAGATACGCAGTATTTT,CASGGLAGRSTDTQYF
TRBV28,TRBD1,NA,TRBJ1-6,TGTGCCAGCAGACAAACAGGGGGGTCCTATAATTCACCCCTCCACTTT,CASRQTGGSYNSPLHF
TRBV5-6,TRBD1,NA,TRBJ1-1,TGTGCCAGCAGCTTGAGGTTCGGGACAGCGAACACTGAAGCTTTCTTT,CASSLRFGTANTEAFF
TRBV19,TRBD1,NA,TRBJ1-5,TGTGCCAGTAGTTGGGGACAGCCAAGCAATCAGCCCCAGCATTTT,CASSWGQPSNQPQHF